The next 20 T cell receptor beta chains were all read from a single sample in a study of cytomegalovirus exposure and HLA in healthy donors. With 60 Vbeta and 13 Jbeta primers, the PCR was carried out. Profiled with immunoSEQ multiplex PCR; TCRdb holds only in-frame clones, not every one. The sample has 75,000 to 100,000 clones, 65% to 85% seen once; the top ten hold around 3%. Sequencing was done on a sample of PBMCs. Receptors were obtained from a female donor in good health and CMV-seropositive.

This rearrangement joins TRBV28 to TRBJ2-7, with 8 bases lining up with TRBD1. After removal of 4 bases from V and 2 bases from J, the junction contained 7 bases not matched to a gene. Germline assignment: CDR1 MDHEN and CDR2 SYDVKM. This CDR3 has 15 amino acids. CDR3 coding DNA: TGTGCCAGCAGTTACCACAGGGGGTTAACCTACGAGCAGTACTTC. This translates into CASSYHRGLTYEQYF.

This clone was counted only a few times. The V call is TRBV28, the J call TRBJ2-7; 9 nucleotides match TRBD1. This CDR3 comprises 14 residues. Per the germline V gene, CDR1 is MDHEN and CDR2 is SYDVKM. V was pared by 6 bases and J by 4 bases, with 7 bases of the junction left unmatched. For the CDR3, the DNA is TGTGCCAGCAGGGAGTCGGACAGGGGTTACGAGCAGTACTTC. Translation gives CASRESDRGYEQYF.

This chain connects TRBV7-3 to TRBJ2-7; TRBD2 agrees at 8 bases. The ends lost 6 bases at V and 0 bases at J; junction bases unmatched: 7. CDR1 is SGHTA and CDR2 is FQGTGA in the germline V gene. This CDR3 has 15 residues. The CDR3 nucleotides are TGTGCCAGCAGACTATCCGGGACTAGCTCCTACGAGCAGTACTTC. Translation gives CASRLSGTSSYEQYF.

The CDR3 here is CASSQPGQRGSISNEQFF. In nucleotides, the CDR3 is TGCGCCAGCAGCCAACCCGGCCAAAGGGGGAGTATCAGCAATGAGCAGTTCTTC. This rearrangement joins TRBV4-1 to TRBJ2-1; D is possibly TRBD1 (6 bases). The germline CDR1 and CDR2 sequences are MGHRA and YSYEKL. V dropped 2 bases and J dropped 6 bases, with 23 bases sitting between them. This CDR3 comprises 18 residues.

The chain carries TRBV6-5 and TRBJ2-7, with TRBD2 matching over 10 bases. The V segment lost 6 bases and the J segment 0 bases; nucleotides outside the gene matches: 5. Germline CDR1 reads MNHEY; CDR2 reads SVGAGI. The CDR3 covers 15 residues. CDR3 in DNA: TGTGCCAGCAGCCCTAGCGGGAGACTCTCCTACGAGCAGTACTTC. Translation gives CASSPSGRLSYEQYF.

The chain uses TRBV25-1 and TRBJ1-2; D is unclear. This CDR3 has 15 amino acids. Trimming left V 0 bases short and J 8 bases short, with 16 bases between. Germline V lookup: CDR1 MGHDK, CDR2 SYGVNS. Here the CDR3 DNA reads TGTGCCAGCAGTGAATATTCAGCCCCGCGGGGAGGCTACACCTTC. Amino acid sequence: CASSEYSAPRGGYTF.

The rearrangement joins TRBV4-1 to TRBJ2-7; the match to TRBD2 covers 11 bases. Germline V CDR1 and CDR2: MGHRA, YSYEKL. The CDR3 has 18 residues. V was pared by 1 base and J by 0 bases, with 8 bases of the junction left unmatched. The CDR3 here is CASSQGGTSGPSSYEQYF. CDR3 in DNA: TGCGCCAGCAGCCAAGGAGGGACTAGCGGCCCTAGCTCCTACGAGCAGTACTTC.

The chain employs TRBV30 and TRBJ1-5; perhaps TRBD1 as D (5 bases). The V and J ends lost 0 bases and 7 bases respectively, with 13 bases between them. The CDR3 runs 14 residues. Germline assignment: CDR1 GTSNPN and CDR2 SVGIG (reference sequence). CDR3 coding DNA: TGTGCCTGGAGTGTACGGGGGAGTGGACAGCCCCAGCATTTT. It yields the protein CAWSVRGSGQPQHF. The variable domain in full, completed from reference TRBV30 and TRBJ1-5, reads SQTIHQWPATLVQPVGSPLSLECTVEGTSNPNLYWYRQAAGRGLQLLFYSVGIGQISSEVPQNLSASRPQDRQFILSSKKLLLSDSGFYLCAWSVRGSGQPQHFGDGTRLSIL.

This chain connects TRBV7-2 to TRBJ2-3; D not certain. CDR3 length: 17 amino acids. Between the trimmed V and J ends, which lost 4 bases and 0 bases, there was a span of 17 bases. Per germline, CDR1 SGHTA and CDR2 FQGNSA. CDR3 amino acids: CASSSRVGYASTDTQYF. The CDR3 coding sequence is TGTGCCAGCAGCTCTAGAGTAGGATATGCTAGCACAGATACGCAGTATTTT.

The chain recombines TRBV5-1 with TRBJ2-3; perhaps TRBD1 as D (6 bases). Trimming took 0 bases from V and 5 from J, leaving 10 bases between them. The CDR3 loop spans 14 amino acids. Germline CDR1 reads SGHRS; CDR2 reads YFSETQ. For the CDR3, the DNA is TGCGCCAGCAGCTTGGGGTGGGGGCAAGATACGCAGTATTTT. It encodes CASSLGWGQDTQYF.

The chain uses TRBV7-8 and TRBJ1-1; D is perhaps TRBD1 (6 bases). CDR1 and CDR2 (germline): SGHVS, FQNEAQ. V lost 5 bases and J 10 bases, leaving 17 bases between the germline ends. This CDR3 spans 13 amino acids. CDR3 loop: CASSPPATGRAFF. In DNA, the CDR3 is TGTGCCAGCAGCCCCCCGGCTACAGGGAGAGCTTTCTTT.

This chain joins TRBV18 and TRBJ1-2; maybe TRBD1 (5 bases). V was trimmed by 11 bases and J by 0 bases, leaving 10 bases between them. The CDR3 length is 12 residues. Germline values: CDR1 KGHSH, CDR2 LQKENI. The CDR3 DNA reads as TGTGCCTCGAGGACATCTAACTATGGCTACACCTTC. It translates to CASRTSNYGYTF.

This chain uses TRBV14 with TRBJ2-2; 7 nucleotides line up with TRBD1. The junction had 8 bases not matched to a gene; V was cut back by 4 bases and J by 0 bases. Germline V gives CDR1 SGHDN, CDR2 FVKESK. The CDR3 contains 17 residues. CDR3 loop: CASSPRDSTSNTGELFF. The CDR3 coding sequence is TGTGCCAGCAGCCCCCGGGACAGCACCTCGAACACCGGGGAGCTGTTTTTT.

This clone was seen a handful of times. In DNA, the CDR3 is TGTGCCAGCAGCTCCCAGGACAGGGCCACCGGGGAGCTGTTTTTT. Translation: CASSSQDRATGELFF. J is TRBJ2-2 and V is TRBV9; 8 bases fit TRBD1. J was trimmed by 4 bases and V by 4 bases; bases with no gene match: 6. CDR1 and CDR2 from the germline V gene are SGDLS and YYNGEE. This CDR3 comprises 15 residues.

V is TRBV30 and J is TRBJ1-1; D gene uncertain. The ends were cut back, 3 bases at V and 5 bases at J, with 13 bases in the middle. The CDR3 contains 13 residues. Germline V gives CDR1 GTSNPN, CDR2 SVGIG (reference sequence). The CDR3 sequence: CAWRGYRGTEAFF. For the CDR3, the DNA is TGTGCCTGGAGGGGCTACAGAGGGACTGAAGCTTTCTTT.

This rearrangement joins TRBV4-1 to TRBJ2-5, with 7 bases matching TRBD2. Trimming cost V 7 bases and J 0 bases; bases outside gene matches: 17. The germline CDR1 and CDR2 sequences are MGHRA and YSYEKL. The CDR3 is made up of 18 amino acids. DNA for the CDR3: TGCGCCAGCACCAGCCACCGCGCGGCTAGCGGCCACCAAGAGACCCAGTACTTC. The encoded protein is CASTSHRAASGHQETQYF.

The J gene is TRBJ1-2, the V gene TRBV4-3; D not resolved. This CDR3 has 12 amino acids. With 1 base removed from V and 3 bases from J, the gap between germline ends came to 3 bases. Germline CDR1 and CDR2: LGHNA and YSLEER. CDR3 loop: CASSQGDYGYTF. The DNA of the CDR3 is TGCGCCAGCAGCCAAGGAGACTATGGCTACACCTTC.

V usage is TRBV4-3 and J usage is TRBJ1-2; possibly TRBD1 for D (6 bases). V was pared by 0 bases and J by 8 bases, with 16 bases between. Germline CDR1 LGHNA, CDR2 YSLEER. The length of the CDR3 is 15 residues. The CDR3, as DNA: TGCGCCAGCAGCCAAGATAAGGGGGGGCGCGGGGGCTACACCTTC. Residues: CASSQDKGGRGGYTF.

The chain joins TRBV7-2 to TRBJ2-2; D unresolved. V was cut by 1 base and J by 8 bases, with 8 bases left in between. The CDR3 length is 13 residues. CDR1 and CDR2 from the germline V gene are SGHTA and FQGNSA. CDR3 amino acids: CASSLDPTGELFF. The CDR3 DNA sequence: TGTGCCAGCAGCTTAGATCCCACTGGGGAGCTGTTTTTT.

J is TRBJ2-3 and V is TRBV5-6; perhaps TRBD1 as D (5 bases). Germline-derived CDR1 and CDR2 are SGHDT and YYEEEE. Trimming removed 4 bases at V and 7 bases at J, with 19 bases between. This CDR3 is 15 amino acids long. Here the CDR3 DNA reads TGTGCCAGCAGCCTGGCTGGGGCCTACCCCCATACGCAGTATTTT. This codes for CASSLAGAYPHTQYF.